This TCR beta chain was profiled in a study of OX40 agonist ivuxolimab in advanced cancers. This CDR3 region has 17 residues. The germline V gene has CDR1 MGHDK and CDR2 SYGVNS. V gave up 5 bases and J gave up 6 bases; unmatched junction bases: 14. Produced via immunoSEQ multiplex PCR; TCRdb's table is partial and in-frame only. The sample shows over 100,000 clones, about nine tenths of them seen only once. This TCR was recovered from an adult with an advanced solid tumor such as melanoma, head and neck, liver or kidney cancer. This sample comprised CD4+ or CD8+ T cells sorted from blood, obtained in a trial of the OX40 agonist ivuxolimab. V and J are TRBV25-1 and TRBJ2-1, with 9 bases aligning to TRBD2. CDR3 bases: TGTGCCAGCAGTTCGACCGTCAGCGGGAGGCTCGGCAATGAGCAGTTCTTC. It is translated as CASSSTVSGRLGNEQFF. Based on the CDR3 plus reference TRBV25-1 and TRBJ2-1, the full variable domain is EADIYQTPRYLVIGTGKKITLECSQTMGHDKMYWYQQDPGMELHLIHYSYGVNSTEKGDLSSESTVSRIRTEHFPLTLESARPSHTSQYLCASSSTVSGRLGNEQFFGPGTRLTVL.